This entry features one T cell receptor beta chain sequence. Antigen: not known. The CDR3 extends over 11 amino acids. V was pared by 7 bases and J by 0 bases, with 4 bases between. CDR1 and CDR2 (germline): SGDLS, YYNGEE. Adult Caucasians living in Nashville, Tennessee made up all of the donors. These data come from a study of shared clonotypes between healthy human individuals. Broader study findings: Non-shared clonotypes were found to have lower generation probabilities than the clonotypes that were shared by all four of the sorted-subset donors. Larger richness was generally estimated for naive than memory subsets.

Samples underwent the assay at deep level. Only in-frame clones appear in the TCRdb table, and some are missing; sequencing was by immunoSEQ multiplex PCR. Seen here are about 670,000 clones, about 78% observed once, and the top ten hold about 1.8%. This rearrangement joins TRBV9 to TRBJ1-2; unclear D gene. The TCR originated in a woman under 40 in good health. The sample was memory CD4+ T cells sorted from blood. Subset in this sample: CD45RA-negative fraction. CDR3 sequence: CASVANYGYTF. The CDR3 DNA is TGTGCCAGCGTTGCTAACTATGGCTACACCTTC.